This T cell receptor (beta chain) was captured in a study of T cell repertoires in cytomegalovirus infection. About the research overall: Recently identified HLA-C-restricted CMV epitopes were used, and well-studied HLA-B-restricted CMV epitopes were used as well. Indicated by public TCR beta signatures were CMV infection and matching HLA type. Whole-study findings and limits: Summed public TCR beta family frequency identified CMV carriers bearing the relevant HLA. Within the response measured ex vivo, HLA-C-restricted CMV-specific TCR beta clonotypes were dominant.

TCRdb independently ran MiXCR on the reads; one entry per CDR3 protein. The sample includes about 900,000 distinct CDR3 sequences, less than 35% of them seen just once. CDR3 size: 17 residues. V trimming: 0 bases; J trimming: 8 bases; junction bases outside the gene matches: 8. Germline-derived CDR1 and CDR2 are LGHNA and YSLEER. Of note for this clonotype: Its target is not known.

The sample here was cultured CD8+ T cells from PBMCs, taken from culture after CMV antigen stimulation. The J gene is TRBJ2-1, the V gene TRBV4-3, with 12 positions matching TRBD2. The TCR comes from a human donor in good health (CMV status not recorded). Some clones in this sample may be carry-over from other donors' samples. The CDR3 spells CASSQDPLAGGVDEQFF. DNA of the CDR3: TGCGCCAGCAGCCAAGACCCGCTAGCGGGGGGGGTTGATGAGCAGTTCTTC.